One sample yielded the 27 T cell receptor beta chains listed below, sequenced in a study of blood T cell repertoires in COVID-19. Here immunoSEQ multiplex PCR was the method, and the copy in TCRdb shows in-frame clones only, minus some. The profile covers about 250,000 clones, with around nine tenths appearing a single time and roughly 3% taken by the ten largest. The sequencing sample was made of peripheral blood. The receptors were sampled from a man aged 18 to 29 with active or convalescent COVID-19.

V is TRBV5-5 and J is TRBJ2-7, with D possibly being TRBD2 (7 bases). This CDR3 region has 15 residues. The V end was cut by 4 bases, the J end by 5 bases, with 19 bases between. Germline V gives CDR1 SGHKS, CDR2 YYEKEE (reference sequence). This CDR3 reads CASSPTGGVVDEQYF. The CDR3 DNA sequence: TGTGCCAGCAGCCCTACGGGGGGCGTCGTGGACGAGCAGTACTTC.

Regarding this clone: The same CDR3 is also encoded by other DNA sequences in this sample. The rearrangement links TRBV5-1 to TRBJ1-1; unclear D gene. The CDR3 is 14 amino acids. Germline-derived CDR1 and CDR2 are SGHRS and YFSETQ. Trimming stripped 0 bases from V and 0 bases from J, with 6 bases between. The CDR3 DNA follows: TGCGCCAGCAGCTTGGCAAGCATGAACACTGAAGCTTTCTTT. Translation gives CASSLASMNTEAFF. Using reference TRBV5-1 and TRBJ1-1 for the parts outside the CDR3, the full variable domain is KAGVTQTPRYLIKTRGQQVTLSCSPISGHRSVSWYQQTPGQGLQFLFEYFSETQRNKGNFPGRFSGRQFSNSRSEMNVSTLELGDSALYLCASSLASMNTEAFFGQGTRLTVV.

This rearrangement joins TRBV2 to TRBJ1-2; a possible D gene is TRBD1 (5 bases). The CDR3 has 15 amino acids. Trimming pared 6 bases from V and 8 bases from J, leaving 22 bases between. CDR1 and CDR2 from the germline V gene are SNHLY and FYNNEI. CDR3 sequence (DNA): TGTGCCAGCAGCTTACAACAGGCACCCCGAGAGGGCTACACCTTC. Translating gives CASSLQQAPREGYTF.

This rearrangement joins TRBV7-2 to TRBJ1-2; tentatively, D is TRBD1 (6 bases). Germline values: CDR1 SGHTA, CDR2 FQGNSA. V dropped 5 bases and J dropped 5 bases, with 15 bases sitting between them. There are 14 residues in the CDR3. Written as DNA, the CDR3 is TGTGCCAGCAGCCCTCAGGGGCCCTCGTATGGCTACACCTTC. Translation gives CASSPQGPSYGYTF.

This rearrangement joins TRBV28 to TRBJ2-3; TRBD2 is a possible D gene (6 bases). Germline loops: CDR1 MDHEN, CDR2 SYDVKM. Trimming removed 5 bases at V and 1 base at J, with 28 bases between. The CDR3 totals 20 residues. The CDR3, as DNA: TGTGCCAGCAGTCTGGCCCCCCCTGGCGGGATGGGGGGAGGCACAGATACGCAGTATTTT. It translates to CASSLAPPGGMGGGTDTQYF.

The chain is built from TRBV7-2 and TRBJ1-2; 7 bases align to TRBD1. Germline V gene lookup returns CDR1 SGHTA and CDR2 FQGNSA. The CDR3 extends over 14 amino acids. The V gene end was trimmed by 5 bases and the J gene end by 6 bases; junction bases not matched to a gene: 9. CDR3: CASSTIGQVNGYTF. The CDR3 coding sequence is TGTGCCAGCAGCACCATCGGACAGGTTAATGGCTACACCTTC.

V usage is TRBV7-9 and J usage is TRBJ1-1; D uncertain. V was clipped by 5 bases and J by 4 bases, with 11 bases between them. CDR1 and CDR2 from the germline V gene are SEHNR and FQNEAQ (reference sequence). This CDR3 comprises 13 residues. In DNA, the CDR3 is TGTGCCAGCAGCCAGAACTCGGGCACTGAAGCTTTCTTT. Translation gives CASSQNSGTEAFF.

This chain uses TRBV14 with TRBJ2-2, with D possibly being TRBD1 (5 bases). The CDR3 loop spans 15 amino acids. The germline V gene encodes CDR1 SGHDN and CDR2 FVKESK. Trimming left V 4 bases short and J 7 bases short, with 16 bases between. CDR3 residues: CASSPQIQGHGELFF. The CDR3 DNA follows: TGTGCCAGCAGCCCCCAAATCCAGGGTCACGGGGAGCTGTTTTTT.

This rearrangement joins TRBV19 to TRBJ2-2; 13 bases map to TRBD2. Germline CDR1 reads LNHDA; CDR2 reads SQIVND (reference sequence). The CDR3 length is 13 residues. V gave up 6 bases and J gave up 8 bases; unmatched junction bases: 0. The CDR3 is CASRLAGGGELFF. The DNA of the CDR3 is TGTGCCAGTAGACTAGCGGGAGGGGGGGAGCTGTTTTTT.

J is TRBJ1-2 and V is TRBV19; perhaps TRBD1 as D (6 bases). This CDR3 spans 16 amino acids. Germline CDR1 LNHDA, CDR2 SQIVND (reference sequence). V dropped 1 base and J dropped 0 bases, with 12 bases sitting between them. The CDR3 is CASSIGGTSTNYGYTF. CDR3 sequence (DNA): TGTGCCAGTAGTATAGGTGGGACATCTACTAACTATGGCTACACCTTC.

CDR3 nucleotide sequence: TGTGCCAGCAGCATAGGGGGGGCAGCCACCTACGAGCAGTACTTC. Translating gives CASSIGGAATYEQYF. The chain uses TRBV7-3 and TRBJ2-7, with D possibly matching TRBD2 (7 bases). The V end was cut by 5 bases, the J end by 2 bases, with 16 bases between. The CDR3 loop spans 15 amino acids. The germline gives CDR1 SGHTA, CDR2 FQGTGA.

This chain links TRBV27 with TRBJ1-2; 8 bases are a match to TRBD1. Unmatched junction bases numbered 7, after V lost 6 bases and J lost 7 bases. Germline V gene lookup returns CDR1 MNHEY and CDR2 SMNVEV (reference sequence). The CDR3 extends over 13 amino acids. In DNA, the CDR3 is TGTGCCAGCAGGACAGGGGATGGTGGTGGCTACACCTTC. It codes for CASRTGDGGGYTF.

The chain uses TRBV10-3 and TRBJ2-1, with 14 bases aligning to TRBD2. This CDR3 comprises 21 residues. The V and J ends lost 0 bases and 4 bases, in that order; junction bases with no gene match: 14. The germline CDR1 and CDR2 sequences are ENHRY and SYGVKD. CDR3 DNA: TGTGCCATCAGTGAGTCGTCTGACACTGCGGGGACTAGCGGGGGTTACAATGAGCAGTTCTTC. Its translation: CAISESSDTAGTSGGYNEQFF.

The chain joins TRBV10-3 to TRBJ1-1; a possible D gene is TRBD1 (5 bases). This CDR3 region has 17 residues. Trimming cost V 0 bases and J 4 bases, with 18 bases left between them. The germline V gene has CDR1 ENHRY and CDR2 SYGVKD. CDR3 residues: CAISESWGMAQGTEAFF. The CDR3 DNA sequence: TGTGCCATCAGTGAGTCGTGGGGTATGGCGCAGGGCACTGAAGCTTTCTTT.

The chain employs TRBV24-1 and TRBJ1-2; D remains unclear. This CDR3 contains 13 residues. With 3 bases removed from V and 8 bases from J, the gap between germline ends came to 12 bases. Germline V gene lookup returns CDR1 KGHDR and CDR2 SFDVKD. CDR3: CATSDPETRGYTF. The CDR3 bases are TGTGCCACCAGTGATCCGGAGACGCGGGGCTACACCTTC.

This rearrangement joins TRBV10-3 to TRBJ1-6; perhaps TRBD1 as D (5 bases). This CDR3 is built from 14 residues. Looked up from germline, CDR1 is ENHRY and CDR2 is SYGVKD. V was clipped by 3 bases and J by 10 bases, with 13 bases between them. The chain's CDR3 is CAISESGMDSPLHF. The CDR3 DNA sequence: TGTGCCATCAGTGAATCAGGGATGGACTCACCCCTCCACTTT.

V gene TRBV27 combines with J gene TRBJ1-6, with D perhaps matching TRBD1 (6 bases). CDR1 is MNHEY, CDR2 SMNVEV, per germline (reference sequence). Trimming pared 1 base from V and 6 bases from J, leaving 16 bases between. The CDR3 totals 17 residues. The CDR3 here is CASSLFPRQATNSPLHF. The DNA of the CDR3 is TGTGCCAGCAGTTTATTCCCGAGACAGGCGACTAATTCACCCCTCCACTTT.

CDR3 nucleotide sequence: TGTGCCAGCTCACTAGGGACAGCCTATAGCAATCAGCCCCAGCATTTT. It encodes CASSLGTAYSNQPQHF. The chain combines TRBV18 with TRBJ1-5, with TRBD1 identical over 7 bases. V shed 4 bases and J 0 bases; nucleotides not matched to a gene: 6. Germline CDR1 reads KGHSH; CDR2 reads LQKENI. This CDR3 has 16 residues.

Only one count was recorded for this clone. The chain is built from TRBV19 and TRBJ1-1; D uncertain. Germline V gives CDR1 LNHDA, CDR2 SQIVND (reference sequence). V lost 3 bases and J 5 bases, leaving 10 bases between the germline ends. This CDR3 spans 13 amino acids. CDR3 coding DNA: TGTGCCAGTAGTATCGACCGCAGGACTGAAGCTTTCTTT. This codes for CASSIDRRTEAFF.

The chain is built from TRBV6-2 or TRBV6-3 and TRBJ2-7; weak D call: TRBD2 (6 bases). Germline V gene lookup returns CDR1 MNHEY and CDR2 SVGEGT. V lost 2 bases to trimming and J lost 1 base, with 18 bases between them. The CDR3 contains 17 residues. CDR3 residues: CASSYSPGLDPSYEQYF. The CDR3 DNA sequence: TGTGCCAGCAGTTACAGCCCGGGACTGGACCCATCCTACGAGCAGTACTTC.

V gene TRBV5-6 combines with J gene TRBJ1-1; 10 nucleotides align to TRBD1. CDR3 length: 15 amino acids. J gave up 4 bases and V 3 bases, and 6 bases lay outside the gene matches. Germline V CDR1 and CDR2: SGHDT, YYEEEE. In DNA form, the CDR3 reads TGTGCCAGCAGCTCCCAGTGGACAGGGGGCACTGAAGCTTTCTTT. Translated, it gives CASSSQWTGGTEAFF. The variable domain in full, with the rest retrieved from reference TRBV5-6 and TRBJ1-1, is DAGVTQSPTHLIKTRGQQVTLRCSPKSGHDTVSWYQQALGQGPQFIFQYYEEEERQRGNFPDRFSGHQFPNYSSELNVNALLLGDSALYLCASSSQWTGGTEAFFGQGTRLTVV.

The chain couples TRBV28 to TRBJ2-7; TRBD2 agrees at 8 bases. The ends lost 2 bases at V and 3 bases at J; junction bases unmatched: 12. The CDR3 is made up of 17 amino acids. Per germline, CDR1 MDHEN and CDR2 SYDVKM. The CDR3 DNA reads TGTGCCAGCAGTTTACGGCGCCGAGCGGGAGCCTACTACGAGCAGTACTTC. Translating it yields CASSLRRRAGAYYEQYF.

Here the CDR3 DNA reads TGTGCCATCAAAAGGACAGGGAAGGGTGAAGCTTTCTTT. Amino acids: CAIKRTGKGEAFF. V and J are TRBV10-3 and TRBJ1-1; 8 nucleotides align to TRBD1. V lost 7 bases and J lost 7; bases outside the gene matches: 8. CDR3 length: 13 amino acids. Germline-derived CDR1 and CDR2 are ENHRY and SYGVKD.

The chain couples TRBV6-2 or TRBV6-3 to TRBJ2-7; the match to TRBD2 covers 8 bases. CDR1 and CDR2 from the germline V gene are MNHEY and SVGEGT. CDR3 size: 16 residues. V dropped 0 bases and J dropped 3; count of bases not matched to a gene: 7. DNA of the CDR3: TGTGCCAGCAGTTACTCGCTGAGCGGGAGATACTACGAGCAGTACTTC. As protein: CASSYSLSGRYYEQYF.

This chain uses TRBV11-3 with TRBJ2-7; D may be TRBD1 (6 bases). Germline CDR1 is SGHNT and CDR2 is YENEEA. The V end lost 5 bases, the J end lost 0 bases, and 11 bases lay between the germline ends. This CDR3 comprises 14 residues. Here the CDR3 DNA reads TGTGCCAGCAGCCCGGACAGCATCTCCTACGAGCAGTACTTC. Protein: CASSPDSISYEQYF.

V gene TRBV9 combines with J gene TRBJ2-6, with no clear D. Germline V gene sequence: CDR1 SGDLS, CDR2 YYNGEE. Between the trimmed V and J ends, which lost 0 bases and 2 bases, there was a span of 12 bases. The CDR3 has 17 residues. CDR3 region: CASSVDMMITGANVLTF. DNA for the CDR3: TGTGCCAGCAGCGTAGACATGATGATCACTGGGGCCAACGTCCTGACTTTC.

This clone was seen a single time. The chain combines TRBV14 with TRBJ2-1, with unresolved D. This CDR3 contains 12 residues. Trimming cost V 1 base and J 15 bases, with 13 bases left between them. The germline CDR1 and CDR2 sequences are SGHDN and FVKESK. The CDR3 sequence is CASSQAQQTLFF. In DNA form, the CDR3 reads TGTGCCAGCAGCCAAGCTCAACAGACGCTGTTCTTC. Full variable domain (missing parts from reference TRBV14 and TRBJ2-1): EAGVTQFPSHSVIEKGQTVTLRCDPISGHDNLYWYRRVMGKEIKFLLHFVKESKQDESGMPNNRFLAERTGGTYSTLKVQPAELEDSGVYFCASSQAQQTLFFGPGTRLTVL.